A single T cell receptor (beta chain) is shown here with its context. The record originates from a study of blood T cell repertoires in COVID-19. The authors' processing: The assay estimated nucleated cells by amplifying reference gene primers. Profiling relied on immunoSEQ multiplex PCR, and the TCRdb table lists in-frame clones only, not all of them. Clone size and the V and J calls come from that table; the DNA yielded D and trimming. Of about 74,000 clones listed, around nine tenths are singletons. Germline CDR1 and CDR2: KGHSH and LQKENI. The CDR3 totals 17 residues. V was cut by 2 bases and J by 0 bases, with 14 bases left in between.

The sample comprised peripheral blood. The TCR was taken from a man in his sixties or seventies with active or convalescent COVID-19. The chain combines TRBV18 with TRBJ1-3, with D maybe TRBD1 (5 bases). CDR3 amino acids: CASSPIPTASSGNTIYF. The CDR3 DNA is TGTGCCAGCTCACCAATCCCGACAGCTAGCTCTGGAAACACCATATATTTT.